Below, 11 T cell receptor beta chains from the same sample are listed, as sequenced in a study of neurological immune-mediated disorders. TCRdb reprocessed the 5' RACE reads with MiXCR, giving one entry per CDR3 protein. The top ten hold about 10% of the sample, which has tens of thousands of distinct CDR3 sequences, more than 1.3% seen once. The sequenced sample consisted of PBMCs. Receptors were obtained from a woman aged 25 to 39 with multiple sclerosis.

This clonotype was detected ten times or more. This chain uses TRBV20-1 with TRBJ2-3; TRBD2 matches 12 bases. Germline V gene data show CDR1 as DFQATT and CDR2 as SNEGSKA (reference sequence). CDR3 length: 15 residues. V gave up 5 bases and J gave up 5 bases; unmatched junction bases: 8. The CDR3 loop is CSASRLAGAQDTQYF. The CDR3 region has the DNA TGCAGTGCTTCCCGACTAGCGGGGGCCCAAGATACGCAGTATTTT.

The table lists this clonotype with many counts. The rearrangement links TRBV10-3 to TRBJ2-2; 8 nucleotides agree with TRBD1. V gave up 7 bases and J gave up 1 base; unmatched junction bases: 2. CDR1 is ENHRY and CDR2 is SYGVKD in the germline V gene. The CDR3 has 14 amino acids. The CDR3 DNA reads TGTGCCATCACAGGGACAGGGAACACCGGGGAGCTGTTTTTT. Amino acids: CAITGTGNTGELFF.

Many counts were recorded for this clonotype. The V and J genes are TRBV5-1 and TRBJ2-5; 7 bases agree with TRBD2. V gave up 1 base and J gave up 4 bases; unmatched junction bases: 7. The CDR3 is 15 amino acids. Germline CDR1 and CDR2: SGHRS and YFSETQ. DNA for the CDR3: TGCGCCAGCAGCTTGCAGCGGGGCCCAGGAGAGACCCAGTACTTC. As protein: CASSLQRGPGETQYF.

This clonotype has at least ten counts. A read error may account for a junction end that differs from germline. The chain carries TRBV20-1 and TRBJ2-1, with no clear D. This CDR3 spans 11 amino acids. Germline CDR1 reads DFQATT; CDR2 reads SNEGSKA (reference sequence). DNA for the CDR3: TGCAGTGCTAGAGCAAACGGTGGACCATACTTC. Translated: CSARANGGPYF.

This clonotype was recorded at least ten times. The CDR3 bases are TGTGCCAGCCTACTCCCGGGGTACACAGATACGCAGTATTTT. This translates into CASLLPGYTDTQYF. The rearrangement links TRBV12-3 or TRBV12-4 to TRBJ2-3; D possibly corresponds to TRBD2 (5 bases). The CDR3 loop spans 14 amino acids. V was pared by 8 bases and J by 2 bases, with 14 bases between.

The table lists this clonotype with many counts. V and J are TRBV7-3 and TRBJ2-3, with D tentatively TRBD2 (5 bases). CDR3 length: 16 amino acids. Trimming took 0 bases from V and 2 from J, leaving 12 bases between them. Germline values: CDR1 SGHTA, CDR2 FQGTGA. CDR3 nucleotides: TGTGCCAGCAGCTTAACAGTGACGGGATTCACAGATACGCAGTATTTT. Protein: CASSLTVTGFTDTQYF.

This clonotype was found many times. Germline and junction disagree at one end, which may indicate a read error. The CDR3 is CASSVEPMEGGDSTHF. In DNA, the CDR3 is TGTGCCAGCAGCGTAGAGCCCATGGAAGGAGGGGATTCTACCCATTTC. The rearrangement joins TRBV9 to TRBJ2-7; maybe TRBD2 (6 bases). The CDR3 spans 16 residues. Germline V lookup: CDR1 SGDLS, CDR2 YYNGEE. Full variable domain (outside the CDR3, taken from reference TRBV9 and TRBJ2-7): DSGVTQTPKHLITATGQRVTLRCSPRSGDLSVYWYQQSLDQGLQFLIQYYNGEERAKGNILERFSAQQFPDLHSELNLSSLELGDSALYFCASSVEPMEGGDSTHFGPGTRLTVT.

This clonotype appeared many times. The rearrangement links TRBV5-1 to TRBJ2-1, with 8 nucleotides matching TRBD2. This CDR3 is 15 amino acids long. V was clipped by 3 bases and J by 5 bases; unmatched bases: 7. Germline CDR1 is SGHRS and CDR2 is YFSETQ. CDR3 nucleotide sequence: TGCGCCAGCAGCTGGCAGACTAGCGAGAACAATGAGCAGTTCTTC. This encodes CASSWQTSENNEQFF.

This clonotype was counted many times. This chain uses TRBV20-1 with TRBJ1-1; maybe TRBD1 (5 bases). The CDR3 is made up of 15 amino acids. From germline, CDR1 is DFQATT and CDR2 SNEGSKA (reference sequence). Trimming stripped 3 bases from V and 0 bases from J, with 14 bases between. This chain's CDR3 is CSASHGAFMNTEAFF. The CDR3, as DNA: TGCAGTGCTAGTCATGGGGCGTTCATGAACACTGAAGCTTTCTTT.

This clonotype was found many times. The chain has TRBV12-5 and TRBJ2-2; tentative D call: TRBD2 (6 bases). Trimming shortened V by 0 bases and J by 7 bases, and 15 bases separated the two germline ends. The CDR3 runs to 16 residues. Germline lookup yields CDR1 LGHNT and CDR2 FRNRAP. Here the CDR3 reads CASGLVPGERNGELFF. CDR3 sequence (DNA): TGTGCTAGTGGTTTGGTACCGGGGGAAAGGAACGGGGAGCTGTTTTTT.

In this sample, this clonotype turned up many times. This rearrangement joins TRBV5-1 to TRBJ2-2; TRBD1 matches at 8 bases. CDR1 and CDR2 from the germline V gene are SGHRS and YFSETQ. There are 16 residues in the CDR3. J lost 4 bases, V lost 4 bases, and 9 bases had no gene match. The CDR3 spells CASSPRQGARTGELFF. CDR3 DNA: TGCGCCAGCAGCCCCCGGCAGGGGGCTCGCACCGGGGAGCTGTTTTTT. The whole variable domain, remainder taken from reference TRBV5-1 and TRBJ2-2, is KAGVTQTPRYLIKTRGQQVTLSCSPISGHRSVSWYQQTPGQGLQFLFEYFSETQRNKGNFPGRFSGRQFSNSRSEMNVSTLELGDSALYLCASSPRQGARTGELFFGEGSRLTVL.